These T cell receptor beta chains were read from a single sample in a study of blood T cell repertoires in COVID-19. Clones were read by immunoSEQ multiplex PCR, and TCRdb kept only the in-frame ones, dropping some. Of 80,000 to 95,000 clones in the sample, about four fifths were seen once. Source material: peripheral blood. These receptors were obtained from a man of 80 years or more with COVID-19, enrolled during active disease. Both conserved end residues are part of each CDR3. Clone sizes are given selectively: once, few, many, or a class where the clone is expanded.

V gene: TRBV6-1
clone size: -
CDR3 protein: CASSEALNREAFF

V gene: TRBV5-1
clone size: once
CDR3 protein: CASSTTSGGAQETQYF

V gene: TRBV6-5
clone size: -
CDR3 protein: CASSLRQGDTEAFF

V gene: TRBV5-6
clone size: -
CDR3 protein: CASSLAGGKQNIQYF

V gene: TRBV9
clone size: -
CDR3 protein: CASSVSATGSGNTIYF

V gene: TRBV7-2
clone size: -
CDR3 protein: CASSLAGRNQPQHF

V gene: TRBV7-2
clone size: -
CDR3 protein: CASSLAVRTEAFF

V gene: TRBV4-1
clone size: -
CDR3 protein: CASSQSGTGGYEQYF

V gene: TRBV18
clone size: -
CDR3 protein: CASSPGLTGMAQHF

V gene: TRBV7-2
clone size: -
CDR3 protein: CASSSRQTLSGNTIYF

V gene: TRBV7-2
clone size: -
CDR3 protein: CASSPNREGGGYTF

V gene: TRBV15
clone size: few
CDR3 protein: CATSRDQSSYEQYF